This section outlines one T cell receptor beta chain sequence together with its context. Antigen: not known. Partitioning of CD4+ cells yielded a CD45RA+ naive subset and a CD45RA-negative memory subset. The data are from a study of shared clonotypes between healthy human individuals. The study's findings and limits: In having few donors, the study represented limited genetic and exposure-history diversity. In contrast to clonotypes shared by all four donors, non-shared clonotypes had lower generation probabilities.

The assay used deep level. Here immunoSEQ multiplex PCR was the method, and the copy in TCRdb shows in-frame clones only, minus some. Here the sample spans about 680,000 clones, 72% being singletons. Germline V gives CDR1 LNHDA, CDR2 SQIVND (reference sequence). This CDR3 is built from 13 residues. Trimming left V 5 bases short and J 3 bases short, with 10 bases between. This sequence was found in a woman between 25 and 40 years old in good health. Sequences were obtained from memory CD4+ T cells sorted from blood. The sample's subset: CD45RA-negative fraction. The chain carries TRBV19 and TRBJ1-2; TRBD1 is a possible D gene (5 bases). CDR3 residues: CASSPGRDYGYTF. The CDR3 nucleotides are TGTGCCAGTAGTCCAGGGAGAGACTATGGCTACACCTTC.